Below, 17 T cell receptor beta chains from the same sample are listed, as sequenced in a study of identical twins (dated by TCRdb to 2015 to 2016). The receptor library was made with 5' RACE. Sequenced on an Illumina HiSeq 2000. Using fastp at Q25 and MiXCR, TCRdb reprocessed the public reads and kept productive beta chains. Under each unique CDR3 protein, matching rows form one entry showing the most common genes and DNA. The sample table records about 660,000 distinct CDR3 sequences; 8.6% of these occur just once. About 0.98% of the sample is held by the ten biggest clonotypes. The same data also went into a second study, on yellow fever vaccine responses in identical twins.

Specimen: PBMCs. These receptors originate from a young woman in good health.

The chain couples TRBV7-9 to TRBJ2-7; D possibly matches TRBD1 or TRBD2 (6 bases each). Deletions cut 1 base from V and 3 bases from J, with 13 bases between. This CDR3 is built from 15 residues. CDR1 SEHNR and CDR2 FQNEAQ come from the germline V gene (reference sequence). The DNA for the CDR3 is TGTGCCAGCAGCTTAGGAAGCAGGGGAGGCTACGAGCAGTACTTC. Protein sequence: CASSLGSRGGYEQYF.

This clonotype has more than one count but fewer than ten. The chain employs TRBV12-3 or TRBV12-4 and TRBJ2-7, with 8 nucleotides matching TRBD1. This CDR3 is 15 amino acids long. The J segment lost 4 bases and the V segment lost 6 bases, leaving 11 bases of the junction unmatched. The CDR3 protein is CASRAGGALGYEQYF. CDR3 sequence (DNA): TGTGCCAGCAGGGCAGGGGGCGCGTTGGGGTACGAGCAGTACTTC.

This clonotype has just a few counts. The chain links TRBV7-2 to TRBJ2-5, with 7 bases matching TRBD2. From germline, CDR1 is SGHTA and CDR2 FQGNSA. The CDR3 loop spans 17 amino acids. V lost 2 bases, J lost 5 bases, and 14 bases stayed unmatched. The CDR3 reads CASSLIGGLTSPETQYF. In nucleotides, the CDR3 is TGTGCCAGCAGCTTAATCGGGGGACTAACCTCCCCCGAGACCCAGTACTTC.

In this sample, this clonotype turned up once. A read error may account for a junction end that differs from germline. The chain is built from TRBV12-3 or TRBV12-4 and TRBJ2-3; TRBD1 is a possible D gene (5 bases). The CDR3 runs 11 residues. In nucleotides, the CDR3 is TGTGCCAGCAGCCAGACAGATACGAAGTATTTT. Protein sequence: CASSQTDTKYF.

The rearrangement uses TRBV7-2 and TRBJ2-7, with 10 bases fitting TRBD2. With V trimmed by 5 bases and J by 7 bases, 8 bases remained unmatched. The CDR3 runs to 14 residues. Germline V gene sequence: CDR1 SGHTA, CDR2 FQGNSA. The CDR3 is CASSQRLAGVEQYF. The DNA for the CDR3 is TGTGCCAGCAGCCAAAGGCTAGCGGGAGTTGAGCAGTACTTC.

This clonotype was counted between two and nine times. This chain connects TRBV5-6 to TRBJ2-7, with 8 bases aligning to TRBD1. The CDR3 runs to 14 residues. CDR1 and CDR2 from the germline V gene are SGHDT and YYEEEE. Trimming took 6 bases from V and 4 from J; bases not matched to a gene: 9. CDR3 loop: CASTSLDRDYEQYF. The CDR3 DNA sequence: TGTGCCAGCACCTCCCTGGACAGGGATTACGAGCAGTACTTC. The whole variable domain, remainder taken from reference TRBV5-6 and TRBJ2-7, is DAGVTQSPTHLIKTRGQQVTLRCSPKSGHDTVSWYQQALGQGPQFIFQYYEEEERQRGNFPDRFSGHQFPNYSSELNVNALLLGDSALYLCASTSLDRDYEQYFGPGTRLTVT.

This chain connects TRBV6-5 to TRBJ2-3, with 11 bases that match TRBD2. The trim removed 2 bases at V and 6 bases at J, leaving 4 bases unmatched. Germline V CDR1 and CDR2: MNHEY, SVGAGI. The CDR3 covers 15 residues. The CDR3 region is CASSYRVAGGDTQYF. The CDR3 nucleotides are TGTGCCAGCAGTTACAGGGTAGCGGGGGGGGATACGCAGTATTTT.

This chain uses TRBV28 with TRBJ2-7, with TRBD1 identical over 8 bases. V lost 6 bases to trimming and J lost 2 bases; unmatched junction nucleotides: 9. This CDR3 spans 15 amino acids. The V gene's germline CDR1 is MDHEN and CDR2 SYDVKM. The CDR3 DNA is TGTGCCAGCAGACTCGGGACAGGCTATACCTACGAGCAGTACTTC. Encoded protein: CASRLGTGYTYEQYF.

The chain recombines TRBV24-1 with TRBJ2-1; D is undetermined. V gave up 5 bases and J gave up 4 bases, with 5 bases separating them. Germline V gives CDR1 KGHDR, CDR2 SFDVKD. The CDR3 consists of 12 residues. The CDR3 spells CATSGGYNEQFF. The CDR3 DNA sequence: TGTGCCACCAGTGGGGGATACAATGAGCAGTTCTTC.

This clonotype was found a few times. The CDR3 region has the DNA TGTGCTAGTGGTTTGGTTCCAGCGGGAGGCTACACCTTC. It yields the protein CASGLVPAGGYTF. The J gene is TRBJ1-2, the V gene TRBV12-5; D is ambiguous. This CDR3 contains 13 residues. The germline V gene encodes CDR1 LGHNT and CDR2 FRNRAP. The V end lost 0 bases, the J end lost 8 bases, and 10 bases lay between the germline ends.

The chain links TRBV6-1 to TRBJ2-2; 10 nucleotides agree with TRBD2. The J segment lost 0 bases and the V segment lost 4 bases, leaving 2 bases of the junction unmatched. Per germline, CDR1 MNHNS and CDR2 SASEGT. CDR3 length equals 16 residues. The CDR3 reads CASSALAGANTGELFF. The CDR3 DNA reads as TGTGCCAGCAGTGCGCTAGCGGGGGCGAACACCGGGGAGCTGTTTTTT.

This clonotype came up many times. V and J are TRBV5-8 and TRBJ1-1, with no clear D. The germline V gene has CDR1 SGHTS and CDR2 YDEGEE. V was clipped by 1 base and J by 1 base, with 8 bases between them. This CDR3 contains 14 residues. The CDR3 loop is CASSLQMRNTEAFF. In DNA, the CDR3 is TGTGCCAGCAGCTTGCAGATGAGGAACACTGAAGCTTTCTTT.

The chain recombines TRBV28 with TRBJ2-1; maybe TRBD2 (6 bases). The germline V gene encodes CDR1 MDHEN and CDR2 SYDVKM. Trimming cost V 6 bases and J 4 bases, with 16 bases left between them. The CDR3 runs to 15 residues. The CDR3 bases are TGTGCCAGCAGCTTCCAAACGGGAGCTTACAATGAGCAGTTCTTC. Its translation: CASSFQTGAYNEQFF.

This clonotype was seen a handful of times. CDR3 DNA: TGCAGCGTAGAGGGTAGGGGAGGTACCGGGGAGCTGTTTTTT. Translated, it gives CSVEGRGGTGELFF. The chain joins TRBV29-1 to TRBJ2-2, with a possible D match to TRBD2 (6 bases). The CDR3 totals 14 residues. In germline, CDR1 is SQVTM, CDR2 ANQGSEA. Trimming stripped 6 bases from V and 5 bases from J, with 16 bases between.

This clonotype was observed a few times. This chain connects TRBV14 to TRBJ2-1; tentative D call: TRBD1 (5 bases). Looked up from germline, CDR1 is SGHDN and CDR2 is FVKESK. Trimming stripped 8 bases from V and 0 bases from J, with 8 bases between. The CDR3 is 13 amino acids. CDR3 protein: CASRQGSYNEQFF. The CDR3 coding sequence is TGTGCCAGCCGGCAGGGCTCCTACAATGAGCAGTTCTTC. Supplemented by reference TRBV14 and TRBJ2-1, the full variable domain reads EAGVTQFPSHSVIEKGQTVTLRCDPISGHDNLYWYRRVMGKEIKFLLHFVKESKQDESGMPNNRFLAERTGGTYSTLKVQPAELEDSGVYFCASRQGSYNEQFFGPGTRLTVL.

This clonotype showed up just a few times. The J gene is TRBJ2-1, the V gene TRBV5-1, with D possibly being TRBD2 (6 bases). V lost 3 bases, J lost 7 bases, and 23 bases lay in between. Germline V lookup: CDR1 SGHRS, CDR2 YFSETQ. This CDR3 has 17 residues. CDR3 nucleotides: TGCGCCAGCAGCTCAGGGACTCTAGGTCTCACTACTAATGAGCAGTTCTTC. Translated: CASSSGTLGLTTNEQFF.

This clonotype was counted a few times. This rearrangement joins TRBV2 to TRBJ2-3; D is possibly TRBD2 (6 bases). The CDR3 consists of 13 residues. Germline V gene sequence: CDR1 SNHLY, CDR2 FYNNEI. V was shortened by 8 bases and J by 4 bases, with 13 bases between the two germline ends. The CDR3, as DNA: TGTGCCAGCCGGGAGTTCGCACCAGATACGCAGTATTTT. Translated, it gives CASREFAPDTQYF.